The 24 T cell receptor beta chains below all came from one sample that was sequenced in a study of T cell clonotyping in hematopoietic cell transplantation (dated by TCRdb to the early 2020s). Interpreted using the paper, the time point label stands for: 100 days after allo-HCT. The library was built by means of the immunoSEQ multiplex PCR assay. Sourced from immuneACCESS, this table was stored by TCRdb with only in-frame sequences that have V and J called. A share of the clones is absent; for the studies checked, an unresolved V gene accounts for under half, and the remainder has no known explanation. The sample data list some 30,000 clones, and roughly 92% of these were observed just once. The top ten constitute over 8.5% of the sample. Source: PBMCs, taken 100 days after allogeneic stem cell transplant. Receptors originate from a female patient between 50 and 60 years old who had an allogeneic stem cell transplant from a related donor, so the T cells may come from the graft donor. Some clones in this sample may be carry-over from other donors' samples.

The chain employs TRBV9 and TRBJ2-2; 7 bases fit TRBD1. After removal of 0 bases from V and 7 bases from J, the junction contained 6 bases not matched to a gene. This CDR3 comprises 15 residues. CDR1 is SGDLS and CDR2 is YYNGEE in the germline V gene. As DNA, the CDR3 is TGTGCCAGCAGCGTAGCGGGGACAGTGGTCGGGGAGCTGTTTTTT. Encoded protein: CASSVAGTVVGELFF.

This sequence joins TRBV15 and TRBJ2-7; no clear D. Trimming stripped 0 bases from V and 6 bases from J, with 15 bases between. The CDR3 loop spans 15 amino acids. CDR1 and CDR2 from the germline V gene are LNHNV and YYDKDF (reference sequence). CDR3 DNA sequence: TGTGCCACCAGCAGAGATCTGGATCTCCCCCGCGAGCAGTACTTC. Its translation is CATSRDLDLPREQYF.

The chain is built from TRBV25-1 and TRBJ1-1; 8 bases are a match to TRBD1. The trim removed 6 bases at V and 5 bases at J, leaving 5 bases unmatched. CDR1 is MGHDK, CDR2 SYGVNS, per germline. The CDR3 has 13 residues. This CDR3 reads CASRETGGTEAFF. CDR3 DNA sequence: TGTGCCAGCAGGGAAACAGGGGGAACTGAAGCTTTCTTT. Full variable domain (rest looked up from reference TRBV25-1 and TRBJ1-1): EADIYQTPRYLVIGTGKKITLECSQTMGHDKMYWYQQDPGMELHLIHYSYGVNSTEKGDLSSESTVSRIRTEHFPLTLESARPSHTSQYLCASRETGGTEAFFGQGTRLTVV.

J is TRBJ2-6 and V is TRBV5-6; D remains unclear. V lost 0 bases and J lost 10, with 5 bases in between. From germline, CDR1 is SGHDT and CDR2 YYEEEE. The CDR3 contains 12 residues. The CDR3 coding sequence is TGTGCCAGCAGCTTGGGGGATAACGTCCTGACTTTC. It specifies CASSLGDNVLTF.

The J gene is TRBJ1-1, the V gene TRBV5-6; no clear D gene. V was shortened by 2 bases and J by 6 bases, with 5 bases between the two germline ends. Germline assignment: CDR1 SGHDT and CDR2 YYEEEE. CDR3 length: 11 residues. This chain's CDR3 is CASSFGPEAFF. In DNA form, the CDR3 reads TGTGCCAGCAGCTTCGGCCCTGAAGCTTTCTTT.

Only one count was recorded for this clone. The chain links TRBV10-3 to TRBJ1-1, with 10 nucleotides matching TRBD1. Trimming removed 2 bases from V and 4 bases from J; junction bases left unmatched: 7. Germline values: CDR1 ENHRY, CDR2 SYGVKD. The CDR3 covers 16 residues. CDR3 in DNA: TGTGCCATCAGTGAGCCGGGAAGGGACAGGGGCACTGAAGCTTTCTTT. As protein: CAISEPGRDRGTEAFF.

The rearrangement uses TRBV11-2 and TRBJ2-5; either TRBD1 or TRBD2 may supply D (5 bases each). The CDR3 length is 15 residues. Germline V gene sequence: CDR1 SGHAT, CDR2 FQNNGV. With 5 bases removed from V and 5 bases from J, the gap between germline ends came to 18 bases. The CDR3 reads CASSTLGGSVETQYF. The CDR3 nucleotides read TGTGCCAGCAGCACCCTTGGGGGAAGCGTGGAGACCCAGTACTTC.

This chain links TRBV7-8 with TRBJ1-1; D is unclear. Trimming stripped 5 bases from V and 1 base from J, with 11 bases between. The germline V gene has CDR1 SGHVS and CDR2 FQNEAQ. The CDR3 extends over 14 amino acids. The CDR3 sequence is CASSRLNRNTEAFF. CDR3 bases: TGTGCCAGCAGCCGACTTAACAGGAACACTGAAGCTTTCTTT.

V gene TRBV28 combines with J gene TRBJ1-6; D is possibly TRBD1 (5 bases). This CDR3 comprises 17 residues. V lost 5 bases, J lost 7 bases, and 21 bases lay in between. Germline CDR1 MDHEN, CDR2 SYDVKM. CDR3 in amino acids: CASSPSPTRGYNSPLHF. The DNA of the CDR3 is TGTGCCAGCAGTCCTTCCCCGACCCGGGGCTACAATTCACCCCTCCACTTT.

The chain uses TRBV4-2 and TRBJ2-7; 10 bases map to TRBD2. The CDR3 is made up of 19 amino acids. Germline values: CDR1 LGHNA, CDR2 YNFKEQ. With 4 bases clipped from V and 0 bases from J, the junction kept 15 bases outside the gene matches. The DNA for the CDR3 is TGTGCCAGCAGCCCGCTTCCGCTAGCGGGGGTTCCAAGCTCCTACGAGCAGTACTTC. It encodes CASSPLPLAGVPSSYEQYF.

This sequence joins TRBV2 and TRBJ2-2; no reliable D call. This CDR3 has 13 amino acids. Trimming removed 7 bases from V and 4 bases from J, with 10 bases in between. Germline lookup yields CDR1 SNHLY and CDR2 FYNNEI. This CDR3 is CASIESFTGELFF. The DNA for the CDR3 is TGTGCCAGCATAGAATCCTTCACCGGGGAGCTGTTTTTT.

CDR3 nucleotide sequence: TGTGCCAGCAGTTACTCGAGGGCGGGGGGGTTAGAGACCCAGTACTTC. Translation: CASSYSRAGGLETQYF. The chain carries TRBV6-6 and TRBJ2-5; 9 bases match TRBD2. Germline CDR1 and CDR2: MNHNY and SVGAGI (reference sequence). Trimming removed 0 bases from V and 4 bases from J; junction bases left unmatched: 6. This CDR3 is built from 16 residues.

In this sample, this clone turned up a few times. The chain combines TRBV19 with TRBJ2-1, with a tentative D call TRBD2 (6 bases). The CDR3 totals 15 residues. V lost 1 base and J lost 6, with 13 bases in between. The germline CDR1 and CDR2 sequences are LNHDA and SQIVND (reference sequence). CDR3 in DNA: TGTGCCAGTAGTATAGGGCCTCTGGAGGGCAATGAGCAGTTCTTC. As protein: CASSIGPLEGNEQFF.

V is TRBV9 and J is TRBJ1-2, with D hard to call. Trimming left V 3 bases short and J 0 bases short, with 9 bases between. The CDR3 extends over 14 amino acids. Germline CDR1 SGDLS, CDR2 YYNGEE. The CDR3, as DNA: TGTGCCAGCAGCGGTAGTCGAGCTAACTATGGCTACACCTTC. It specifies CASSGSRANYGYTF.

The chain has TRBV6-1 and TRBJ1-2; no definite D call. Germline CDR1 MNHNS, CDR2 SASEGT. The CDR3 runs 13 residues. V was trimmed by 2 bases and J by 3 bases, leaving 7 bases between them. This CDR3 is CASSELAYYGYTF. DNA of the CDR3: TGTGCCAGCAGTGAACTAGCGTACTATGGCTACACCTTC.

The chain employs TRBV2 and TRBJ1-1, with a weak D call TRBD1 (5 bases). The CDR3 spans 14 residues. Trimming pared 2 bases from V and 0 bases from J, leaving 7 bases between. Germline lookup yields CDR1 SNHLY and CDR2 FYNNEI. CDR3 coding DNA: TGTGCCAGCAGTGAAATGGGGGTGAACACTGAAGCTTTCTTT. It encodes CASSEMGVNTEAFF.

The chain joins TRBV5-4 to TRBJ1-5; D unresolved. CDR3 length: 14 residues. Trimming took off 0 bases at V and 5 bases at J, with 9 bases between the two ends. CDR1 SGHNT and CDR2 YYREEE come from the germline V gene (reference sequence). The CDR3 sequence is CASSLGGSYQPQHF. The CDR3 coding sequence is TGTGCCAGCAGCTTGGGCGGTTCTTATCAGCCCCAGCATTTT. Together with reference TRBV5-4 and TRBJ1-5, the CDR3 gives the full variable domain: ETGVTQSPTHLIKTRGQQVTLRCSSQSGHNTVSWYQQALGQGPQFIFQYYREEENGRGNFPPRFSGLQFPNYSSELNVNALELDDSALYLCASSLGGSYQPQHFGDGTRLSIL.

V usage is TRBV19 and J usage is TRBJ1-2; D is ambiguous. Trimming left V 3 bases short and J 2 bases short, with 22 bases between. CDR1 and CDR2 (germline): LNHDA, SQIVND (reference sequence). The CDR3 is 18 residues long. The CDR3 region is CASSMVGAALTTNYGYTF. The CDR3 region has the DNA TGTGCCAGTAGTATGGTAGGCGCAGCCCTAACTACAAACTATGGCTACACCTTC.

The chain combines TRBV9 with TRBJ1-4, with TRBD1 as a possible D gene (5 bases). Germline V gene lookup returns CDR1 SGDLS and CDR2 YYNGEE. This CDR3 contains 14 residues. Trimming pared 0 bases from V and 7 bases from J, leaving 10 bases between. This chain's CDR3 is CASSVGRAGEKLFF. The CDR3 coding sequence is TGTGCCAGCAGCGTAGGCAGGGCGGGTGAAAAACTGTTTTTT.

The CDR3 DNA follows: TGTGCCAGCGGGGGAATCTATAATTCACCCCTCCACTTT. Translated, it gives CASGGIYNSPLHF. This sequence joins TRBV6-5 and TRBJ1-6; weak D call: TRBD1 (5 bases). The germline V gene has CDR1 MNHEY and CDR2 SVGAGI. The germline V and J ends were trimmed by 8 bases and 3 bases, with 8 bases remaining between them. The CDR3 is 13 amino acids.

This sequence joins TRBV19 and TRBJ1-4; no clear D gene. Deletions cut 4 bases from V and 7 bases from J, with 16 bases between. CDR1 and CDR2 (germline): LNHDA, SQIVND (reference sequence). CDR3 length: 15 amino acids. The CDR3 sequence is CASSREGAVSEKLFF. DNA of the CDR3: TGTGCCAGTAGTAGGGAGGGCGCCGTTAGTGAAAAACTGTTTTTT.

This clone came up a few times. The CDR3 region is CASSPGTVYEQYF. CDR3 sequence (DNA): TGTGCCAGCAGCCCCGGGACAGTTTACGAGCAGTACTTC. The chain has TRBV7-2 and TRBJ2-7, with TRBD1 matching 7 bases. Trimming at V came to 5 bases and at J to 4 bases, leaving 5 bases not matched to a gene. Germline V gene data show CDR1 as SGHTA and CDR2 as FQGNSA. This CDR3 is built from 13 residues.

The chain has TRBV7-2 and TRBJ1-2; 7 positions match TRBD1. Per the germline V gene, CDR1 is SGHTA and CDR2 is FQGNSA. V shed 1 base and J 7 bases; nucleotides not matched to a gene: 6. This CDR3 is built from 14 residues. As DNA, the CDR3 is TGTGCCAGCAGCTTAGGAGACAGGGTTTCTGGCTACACCTTC. It codes for CASSLGDRVSGYTF.

This clone was seen just once. The CDR3 DNA reads as TGTGCCAGCACCGCGGCAGCGACCCTATCGGTCGATGGCTACACCTTC. It yields the protein CASTAAATLSVDGYTF. The chain couples TRBV5-4 to TRBJ1-2; D remains ambiguous. From germline, CDR1 is SGHNT and CDR2 YYREEE (reference sequence). V gave up 6 bases and J gave up 6 bases, with 24 bases separating them. This CDR3 spans 16 amino acids.